The 32 T cell receptor beta chains below all came from one sample that was sequenced in a study of monozygotic twins with inflammatory bowel disease. TCRdb re-analyzed the 5' RACE reads; it lists each CDR3 protein once, without DNA. In total, the table holds around 150,000 distinct CDR3 sequences. The sample was blood. These receptors came from a human donor with ulcerative colitis or Crohn's disease, or a healthy co-twin of an affected twin (not recorded which).

V gene TRBV9 combines with J gene TRBJ2-4; the TRBD2 assignment by TCRdb is unverifiable without DNA. The V gene's germline CDR1 is SGDLS and CDR2 YYNGEE. The CDR3 consists of 20 residues. The CDR3 reads CASSVAPGLAGPLAKNIQYF.

The chain combines TRBV24-1 with TRBJ2-1; there is no DNA to check the TCRdb D call of TRBD2. The germline gives CDR1 KGHDR, CDR2 SFDVKD. CDR3 size: 15 residues. CDR3 amino acids: CATGGGEAPFNEQFF.

The chain joins TRBV12-3 or TRBV12-4 to TRBJ2-7; TCRdb calls TRBD2, which cannot be checked without DNA. The CDR3 is 15 residues long. CDR3 amino acids: CASSLGGGGRSEQYF.

The rearrangement uses TRBV3-1 and TRBJ2-1; as DNA is missing, the TRBD1 call by TCRdb cannot be tested. This CDR3 has 14 amino acids. Germline CDR1 is LGHDT and CDR2 is YNNKEL (reference sequence). CDR3: CASSQKRGYNEQFF.

This chain uses TRBV19 with TRBJ2-3; TCRdb's D gene call, TRBD1, goes unchecked for lack of DNA. CDR3 size: 15 residues. Germline V CDR1 and CDR2: LNHDA, SQIVND (reference sequence). CDR3 amino acids: CASSMRTPGPDAQYF. The complete variable domain, with remaining parts taken from reference TRBV19 and TRBJ2-3, reads DGGITQSPKYLFRKEGQNVTLSCEQNLNHDAMYWYRQDPGQGLRLIYYSQIVNDFQKGDIAEGYSVSREKKESFPLTVTSAQKNPTAFYLCASSMRTPGPDAQYFGPGTRLTVL.

This sequence joins TRBV9 and TRBJ2-1; TCRdb returns TRBD1, unconfirmable since there is no DNA. Per the germline V gene, CDR1 is SGDLS and CDR2 is YYNGEE. This CDR3 contains 14 residues. The CDR3 is CASSLDRGRNEQFF.

This chain connects TRBV14 to TRBJ2-3; TCRdb outputs TRBD1, but without DNA this stays unchecked. The CDR3 contains 15 residues. The germline gives CDR1 SGHDN, CDR2 FVKESK. The CDR3 loop is CASSQGAGGRATQYF.

The V and J genes are TRBV6-5 and TRBJ1-3. Germline CDR1 and CDR2: MNHEY and SVGAGI. This CDR3 comprises 15 residues. The CDR3 loop is CASSYEGISGNTIYF.

The rearrangement joins TRBV29-1 to TRBJ1-2; there is no DNA to check the TCRdb D call of TRBD1. Per germline, CDR1 SQVTM and CDR2 ANQGSEA. The CDR3 loop spans 14 amino acids. The CDR3 sequence: CSVWGDRDNYGYTF.

The genes are TRBV7-2 and TRBJ2-1; no DNA is available, so the TRBD2 call from TCRdb remains unchecked. Germline assignment: CDR1 SGHTA and CDR2 FQGNSA. CDR3 length: 13 residues. The chain's CDR3 is CASSLGRGDEQFF.

V and J are TRBV12-3 or TRBV12-4 and TRBJ2-3; TCRdb's D call of TRBD2 is untestable without DNA. This CDR3 is 15 amino acids long. Here the CDR3 reads CASRVGLPSTDTQYF.

The chain links TRBV6-4 to TRBJ2-1; TCRdb indicates TRBD2, and absent DNA this call remains unverified. The CDR3 contains 15 residues. Germline CDR1 reads MRHNA; CDR2 reads SNTAGT. CDR3 sequence reads: CASSLTLAGVEVQFF.

The V call is TRBV12-3 or TRBV12-4, the J call TRBJ2-7. This CDR3 spans 14 amino acids. The chain's CDR3 is CASTLGLVVHEQYF.

V usage is TRBV20-1 and J usage is TRBJ2-2; the TCRdb D gene call, TRBD1, has no DNA to confirm it. The CDR3 sequence is 13 residues long. Germline lookup yields CDR1 DFQATT and CDR2 SNEGSKA (reference sequence). The CDR3 region is CSARTANTGELFF.

The J gene is TRBJ1-1, the V gene TRBV10-3; no DNA is available, so the TRBD1 call from TCRdb remains unchecked. The CDR3 has 17 residues. Looked up from germline, CDR1 is ENHRY and CDR2 is SYGVKD. CDR3 region: CAISEGGTGAEQTEAFF.

The chain joins TRBV19 to TRBJ2-7; with no DNA, the TCRdb D assignment of TRBD2 cannot be verified. This CDR3 is 12 amino acids long. Germline values: CDR1 LNHDA, CDR2 SQIVND (reference sequence). The CDR3 spells CASSNQPGLPLF.

This chain connects TRBV12-3 or TRBV12-4 to TRBJ2-1; TCRdb's D call of TRBD1 is untestable without DNA. This CDR3 is 17 amino acids long. The CDR3 sequence is CASSFGQGGMAGNEQFF.

The rearrangement joins TRBV12-3 or TRBV12-4 to TRBJ2-1; TCRdb's D call, TRBD1, is unchecked because there is no DNA. The length of the CDR3 is 14 residues. CDR3 in amino acids: CASRRGASGNEQFF.

J is TRBJ1-5 and V is TRBV27; absent DNA, TCRdb's TRBD1 call cannot be checked. Germline V lookup: CDR1 MNHEY, CDR2 SMNVEV (reference sequence). This CDR3 comprises 16 residues. Here the CDR3 reads CASSLRGQLSNQPQHF.

The V gene is TRBV6-5, the J gene TRBJ2-1; TCRdb calls TRBD1, which cannot be checked without DNA. The CDR3 is 16 amino acids. Germline V gene sequence: CDR1 MNHEY, CDR2 SVGAGI. The CDR3 loop is CASSYLGTGRGNEQFF.

This chain links TRBV7-9 with TRBJ1-5. The CDR3 totals 16 residues. From germline, CDR1 is SEHNR and CDR2 FQNEAQ (reference sequence). Here the CDR3 reads CASSLGPMGSNQPQHF.

The chain recombines TRBV6-1 with TRBJ2-2; no DNA is available, so the TRBD1 call from TCRdb remains unchecked. This CDR3 is 14 amino acids long. Germline CDR1 and CDR2: MNHNS and SASEGT. CDR3 in amino acids: CASSRTGGAGELFF.

The chain joins TRBV2 to TRBJ2-7; TCRdb names TRBD2, which stays unverified in the absence of DNA. Germline V gene sequence: CDR1 SNHLY, CDR2 FYNNEI. There are 13 residues in the CDR3. The CDR3 sequence is CASTGLQRSEQYF.

The chain recombines TRBV4-2 with TRBJ2-1. The germline gives CDR1 LGHNA, CDR2 YNFKEQ. This CDR3 comprises 15 residues. CDR3 residues: CACSQEGISYNEQFF.

V usage is TRBV5-1 and J usage is TRBJ1-6. The CDR3 runs to 17 residues. Germline CDR1 and CDR2: SGHRS and YFSETQ. The CDR3 loop is CASSLESPSSYNSPLHF. Combining the CDR3 with reference TRBV5-1 and TRBJ1-6 gives the whole variable domain KAGVTQTPRYLIKTRGQQVTLSCSPISGHRSVSWYQQTPGQGLQFLFEYFSETQRNKGNFPGRFSGRQFSNSRSEMNVSTLELGDSALYLCASSLESPSSYNSPLHFGNGTRLTVT.

The chain's CDR3 is CASSPPLERAHF. This chain uses TRBV7-2 with TRBJ2-7; the D call of TRBD1 rests on TCRdb alone, since no DNA is present to check it. Germline V lookup: CDR1 SGHTA, CDR2 FQGNSA. CDR3 length: 12 amino acids.

V gene TRBV5-1 combines with J gene TRBJ2-3. The length of the CDR3 is 12 residues. The germline gives CDR1 SGHRS, CDR2 YFSETQ. CDR3 sequence: CASSWSTDTQYF.

The chain has TRBV24-1 and TRBJ1-2; no DNA is available, so the TRBD1 call from TCRdb remains unchecked. Looked up from germline, CDR1 is KGHDR and CDR2 is SFDVKD. The CDR3 has 16 residues. The CDR3 loop reads CATSDPAGQGNYGYTF.

V and J are TRBV20-1 and TRBJ2-3; as DNA is missing, the TRBD1 call by TCRdb cannot be tested. Germline-derived CDR1 and CDR2 are DFQATT and SNEGSKA (reference sequence). This CDR3 comprises 15 residues. This CDR3 is CSAAFRQEAGDTQYF.

This rearrangement joins TRBV11-2 to TRBJ2-7; TCRdb gives TRBD1 as the D gene, but with no DNA this cannot be confirmed. Germline V gene data show CDR1 as SGHAT and CDR2 as FQNNGV. The CDR3 consists of 15 residues. This CDR3 reads CASSLGGASIYEQYF.

The chain's CDR3 is CASSFLAGLYNEQFF. The chain has TRBV5-1 and TRBJ2-1; TCRdb designates TRBD2, a call that cannot be tested without DNA. CDR1 and CDR2 (germline): SGHRS, YFSETQ. CDR3 length: 15 amino acids.

This chain's CDR3 is CASSLSAGWNTQYF. This rearrangement joins TRBV28 to TRBJ2-3; TCRdb names TRBD1, which stays unverified in the absence of DNA. The CDR3 is 14 amino acids. Per the germline V gene, CDR1 is MDHEN and CDR2 is SYDVKM.